This entry lists 30 T cell receptor beta chains sequenced from one sample in a study of cytomegalovirus exposure and HLA in healthy donors (dated by TCRdb to about 2017). The method was the immunoSEQ multiplex PCR assay. The multiplex PCR relied on a mix of 60 forward primers for TCR Vbeta segments and 13 reverse primers for TCR Jbeta segments. TCRdb carries this immuneACCESS record with in-frame sequences only. Its versions omit some clonotypes, under half of them owing to an unresolved V gene in the studies checked, with the rest unexplained. The sample has over 85,000 clones on record, more than 70% of them singletons. The top ten clonotypes cover about 2.9% of the sample. Sequencing used PBMCs. Every receptor here comes from a woman between 55 and 75 years old in good health and CMV-seropositive.

This chain joins TRBV27 and TRBJ2-1, with 9 bases that match TRBD2. The germline gives CDR1 MNHEY, CDR2 SMNVEV (reference sequence). With V trimmed by 8 bases and J by 3 bases, 5 bases remained unmatched. The CDR3 length is 14 residues. As DNA, the CDR3 is TGTGCCAGCGGCGGGAGGGCCTTCTACAATGAGCAGTTCTTC. Translating it yields CASGGRAFYNEQFF.

This clone has at least ten counts. This chain uses TRBV19 with TRBJ1-4; D gene uncertain. CDR1 LNHDA and CDR2 SQIVND come from the germline V gene (reference sequence). The CDR3 totals 13 residues. Trimming stripped 0 bases from V and 7 bases from J, with 6 bases between. The DNA of the CDR3 is TGTGCCAGTAGTATAGATCCCGGTGAAAAACTGTTTTTT. This translates into CASSIDPGEKLFF.

The chain couples TRBV5-8 to TRBJ2-2; 13 bases align to TRBD2. The CDR3 spans 18 residues. The V gene's germline CDR1 is SGHTS and CDR2 YDEGEE. With 5 bases clipped from V and 3 bases from J, the junction kept 10 bases outside the gene matches. CDR3 nucleotides: TGTGCCAGCAGTTTTCGGACTAGCGGGAGTCAGTACACCGGGGAGCTGTTTTTT. Translation: CASSFRTSGSQYTGELFF.

This sequence joins TRBV7-9 and TRBJ2-5; D gene ambiguous. This CDR3 has 11 amino acids. With 5 bases removed from V and 2 bases from J, the gap between germline ends came to 3 bases. Germline CDR1 SEHNR, CDR2 FQNEAQ (reference sequence). As DNA, the CDR3 is TGTGCCAGCAGCGCGCAAGAGACCCAGTACTTC. Its protein is CASSAQETQYF.

The chain employs TRBV7-9 and TRBJ2-7; 9 positions match TRBD2. V lost 10 bases to trimming and J lost 0 bases; unmatched junction nucleotides: 7. CDR1 SEHNR and CDR2 FQNEAQ come from the germline V gene (reference sequence). This CDR3 comprises 14 residues. CDR3: CATRGGASSYEQYF. The DNA for the CDR3 is TGTGCCACCCGCGGGGGGGCTAGCTCCTACGAGCAGTACTTC. The whole variable domain, remainder taken from reference TRBV7-9 and TRBJ2-7, is DTGVSQNPRHKITKRGQNVTFRCDPISEHNRLYWYRQTLGQGPEFLTYFQNEAQLEKSRLLSDRFSAERPKGSFSTLEIQRTEQGDSAMYLCATRGGASSYEQYFGPGTRLTVT.

V and J are TRBV2 and TRBJ2-1; 7 bases map to TRBD1. This CDR3 has 15 amino acids. The junction had 10 bases not matched to a gene; V was cut back by 4 bases and J by 7 bases. Germline loops: CDR1 SNHLY, CDR2 FYNNEI. CDR3 coding DNA: TGTGCCAGCAGTGTCCGACAGGGTCGATTGAATGAGCAGTTCTTC. This sequence encodes CASSVRQGRLNEQFF.

The chain links TRBV4-1 to TRBJ2-2, with 10 bases that match TRBD2. Germline V gene data show CDR1 as MGHRA and CDR2 as YSYEKL. Losses at the gene ends were 1 base for V and 7 bases for J; bases not matched to a gene: 18. The CDR3 runs 20 residues. This CDR3 is CASSQAPSDRLAGYGGELFF. The CDR3 bases are TGCGCCAGCAGCCAAGCGCCTTCCGACCGACTAGCGGGCTACGGCGGGGAGCTGTTTTTT.

The chain has TRBV27 and TRBJ1-2, with 7 bases matching TRBD1. With 4 bases clipped from V and 4 bases from J, the junction kept 3 bases outside the gene matches. This CDR3 spans 13 amino acids. Germline assignment: CDR1 MNHEY and CDR2 SMNVEV (reference sequence). DNA of the CDR3: TGTGCCAGCAGTTCGGCAGGGGGCTATGGCTACACCTTC. This encodes CASSSAGGYGYTF.

Only one count was recorded for this clone. The V and J genes are TRBV6-6 and TRBJ2-3, with D possibly matching TRBD1 (5 bases). The germline V gene encodes CDR1 MNHNY and CDR2 SVGAGI (reference sequence). CDR3 length: 14 amino acids. Trimming took 5 bases from V and 3 from J, leaving 12 bases between them. CDR3 DNA: TGTGCCAGCAGTCCCTACCAGGGAACAGATACGCAGTATTTT. Translation: CASSPYQGTDTQYF.

This clone has more than one count but fewer than ten. The V and J genes are TRBV28 and TRBJ1-1; maybe TRBD1 (6 bases). Germline V gene data show CDR1 as MDHEN and CDR2 as SYDVKM. The length of the CDR3 is 12 residues. Trimming stripped 6 bases from V and 2 bases from J, with 7 bases between. This chain's CDR3 is CASRDSNTEAFF. The CDR3 bases are TGTGCCAGCAGGGACAGCAACACTGAAGCTTTCTTT.

This sequence joins TRBV6-1 and TRBJ2-3, with a tentative D call TRBD1 (6 bases). CDR1 is MNHNS, CDR2 SASEGT, per germline. Trimming took off 2 bases at V and 2 bases at J, with 11 bases between the two ends. The CDR3 is 15 residues long. The CDR3 bases are TGTGCCAGCAGTGAACAGGGGATGACCACAGATACGCAGTATTTT. Translated, it gives CASSEQGMTTDTQYF.

The rearrangement links TRBV19 to TRBJ1-1; a possible D gene is TRBD1 (6 bases). This CDR3 is built from 14 residues. V was pared by 3 bases and J by 4 bases, with 12 bases between. Germline CDR1 is LNHDA and CDR2 is SQIVND (reference sequence). The CDR3, as DNA: TGTGCCAGTAGTATTTTGGGGGCCAGCACTGAAGCTTTCTTT. Translated: CASSILGASTEAFF.

In nucleotides, the CDR3 is TGTGCCAGCAGCTTACGGGGGGAGGAGACCCAGTACTTC. Translating it yields CASSLRGEETQYF. The rearrangement links TRBV5-4 to TRBJ2-5, with 7 bases fitting TRBD2. Germline V gives CDR1 SGHNT, CDR2 YYREEE (reference sequence). V shed 2 bases and J 5 bases; nucleotides not matched to a gene: 3. This CDR3 contains 13 residues.

The chain is built from TRBV7-3 and TRBJ2-2, with a possible D match to TRBD2 (6 bases). CDR1 and CDR2 from the germline V gene are SGHTA and FQGTGA. The CDR3 is 15 residues long. V lost 5 bases, J lost 0 bases, and 10 bases lay in between. CDR3 sequence reads: CASSLGTPNTGELFF. The CDR3 DNA reads TGTGCCAGCAGCCTCGGGACTCCGAACACCGGGGAGCTGTTTTTT.

This sequence joins TRBV6-1 and TRBJ1-1, with D possibly TRBD1 on 5 matching bases. This CDR3 contains 13 residues. V gave up 7 bases and J gave up 0 bases, with 9 bases separating them. CDR1 is MNHNS, CDR2 SASEGT, per germline. For the CDR3, the DNA is TGTGCCAGCACCCAGGGTTTGAACACTGAAGCTTTCTTT. It encodes CASTQGLNTEAFF.

This clone has more than one count but fewer than ten. The rearrangement uses TRBV5-4 and TRBJ1-5, with D possibly TRBD1 on 6 matching bases. Looked up from germline, CDR1 is SGHNT and CDR2 is YYREEE (reference sequence). The CDR3 is made up of 18 amino acids. Trimming removed 0 bases from V and 0 bases from J, with 16 bases in between. As DNA, the CDR3 is TGTGCCAGCAGCTTGGTGGGGGGGCCACGCTATAGCAATCAGCCCCAGCATTTT. It codes for CASSLVGGPRYSNQPQHF. Supplemented by reference TRBV5-4 and TRBJ1-5, the full variable domain reads ETGVTQSPTHLIKTRGQQVTLRCSSQSGHNTVSWYQQALGQGPQFIFQYYREEENGRGNFPPRFSGLQFPNYSSELNVNALELDDSALYLCASSLVGGPRYSNQPQHFGDGTRLSIL.

The chain employs TRBV29-1 and TRBJ1-1; D is ambiguous. The germline CDR1 and CDR2 sequences are SQVTM and ANQGSEA. CDR3 length: 12 residues. The V end lost 1 base, the J end lost 0 bases, and 3 bases lay between the germline ends. The CDR3 bases are TGCAGCGTTGAAGTTATGAACACTGAAGCTTTCTTT. It encodes CSVEVMNTEAFF.

This sequence joins TRBV28 and TRBJ1-2, with TRBD1 identical over 8 bases. V lost 8 bases and J lost 6; bases outside the gene matches: 5. Germline CDR1 MDHEN, CDR2 SYDVKM. This CDR3 has 12 residues. CDR3 sequence: CASLRQGHGYTF. CDR3 coding DNA: TGTGCCAGCCTCAGACAGGGGCATGGCTACACCTTC.

This rearrangement joins TRBV5-1 to TRBJ2-1; D may be TRBD2 (6 bases). Between the trimmed V and J ends, which lost 1 base and 9 bases, there was a span of 14 bases. Germline loops: CDR1 SGHRS, CDR2 YFSETQ. The CDR3 has 14 residues. CDR3 sequence (DNA): TGCGCCAGCAGCTTGACCGGGAGACAAGGTGAGCAGTTCTTC. It specifies CASSLTGRQGEQFF. The full variable domain, rest sourced from reference TRBV5-1 and TRBJ2-1, is KAGVTQTPRYLIKTRGQQVTLSCSPISGHRSVSWYQQTPGQGLQFLFEYFSETQRNKGNFPGRFSGRQFSNSRSEMNVSTLELGDSALYLCASSLTGRQGEQFFGPGTRLTVL.

J is TRBJ2-3 and V is TRBV13, with 15 bases aligning to TRBD2. The CDR3 extends over 21 amino acids. Germline-derived CDR1 and CDR2 are PRHDT and FYEKMQ (reference sequence). V dropped 5 bases and J dropped 4; count of bases not matched to a gene: 19. The CDR3, as DNA: TGTGCCAGCAGCCTCTCCCCCGGACTAGCGGGAGGGCCCTCCCGGGCAGATACGCAGTATTTT. This encodes CASSLSPGLAGGPSRADTQYF.

The chain recombines TRBV18 with TRBJ2-5, with D unclear. Near its end, the DNA agrees better with TRBJ2-7, so the J call may be wrong. CDR3 length: 13 amino acids. The V gene's germline CDR1 is KGHSH and CDR2 LQKENI. CDR3 in DNA: TGTGCCAGCTCACCCACGGTAGTCTACGAGCAGTACTTC. Protein sequence: CASSPTVVYEQYF.

This chain connects TRBV6-1 to TRBJ1-1; D is unresolved. Germline V gene sequence: CDR1 MNHNS, CDR2 SASEGT. The CDR3 totals 16 residues. Trimming cost V 2 bases and J 0 bases, with 13 bases left between them. The CDR3 nucleotides are TGTGCCAGCAGTGAACATGTGCCTACCATGAACACTGAAGCTTTCTTT. Its protein product is CASSEHVPTMNTEAFF.

The chain carries TRBV9 and TRBJ2-2; tentatively, D is TRBD1 (7 bases). V lost 4 bases, J lost 4 bases, and 17 bases lay in between. This CDR3 has 16 amino acids. The germline gives CDR1 SGDLS, CDR2 YYNGEE. The CDR3 DNA reads TGTGCCAGCAGCCCGGGGGACAGTAAAGGCACCGGGGAGCTGTTTTTT. Its protein is CASSPGDSKGTGELFF.

The rearrangement links TRBV27 to TRBJ2-7; TRBD1 matches at 7 bases. The CDR3 runs to 16 residues. V dropped 7 bases and J dropped 3; count of bases not matched to a gene: 15. Germline CDR1 reads MNHEY; CDR2 reads SMNVEV (reference sequence). The CDR3 is CASTSHGTALGYEQYF. In DNA, the CDR3 is TGTGCCAGCACCTCTCACGGGACAGCTCTAGGCTACGAGCAGTACTTC.

The V gene is TRBV7-2, the J gene TRBJ2-5; tentative D call: TRBD1 (6 bases). The CDR3 is made up of 14 amino acids. Germline V gene sequence: CDR1 SGHTA, CDR2 FQGNSA. V lost 5 bases, J lost 5 bases, and 15 bases lay in between. The CDR3 nucleotides read TGTGCCAGCAGCGCCGGACAGTCCAGGGAGACCCAGTACTTC. Its translation: CASSAGQSRETQYF.

In this sample, this clone turned up once. The chain links TRBV11-2 to TRBJ2-7; maybe TRBD2 (5 bases). Trimming took 0 bases from V and 1 from J, leaving 10 bases between them. The germline gives CDR1 SGHAT, CDR2 FQNNGV. The CDR3 has 15 residues. The CDR3 loop reads CASSLEPAASYEQYF. The CDR3 DNA is TGTGCCAGCAGCTTAGAGCCAGCGGCGTCCTACGAGCAGTACTTC. Filled out from reference TRBV11-2 and TRBJ2-7, the complete variable domain reads EAGVAQSPRYKIIEKRQSVAFWCNPISGHATLYWYQQILGQGPKLLIQFQNNGVVDDSQLPKDRFSAERLKGVDSTLKIQPAKLEDSAVYLCASSLEPAASYEQYFGPGTRLTVT.

V is TRBV28 and J is TRBJ2-7; 9 bases map to TRBD2. Germline trimming cut 3 bases from V and 6 bases from J; bases unmatched to any gene: 12. CDR3 length: 16 amino acids. Germline CDR1 reads MDHEN; CDR2 reads SYDVKM. The CDR3 coding sequence is TGTGCCAGCAGTTTTCAGGCCGGAGCGGGAGGAGGCGAGCAGTACTTC. This gives the protein CASSFQAGAGGGEQYF.

The V gene is TRBV18, the J gene TRBJ2-5; D might be TRBD2 (5 bases). The CDR3 length is 13 residues. Per the germline V gene, CDR1 is KGHSH and CDR2 is LQKENI. Deletions cut 1 base from V and 5 bases from J, with 8 bases between. The CDR3 loop reads CASSPLDWETQYF. The CDR3 DNA sequence: TGTGCCAGCTCACCACTGGACTGGGAGACCCAGTACTTC.

The V and J genes are TRBV28 and TRBJ1-5; D might be TRBD1 (5 bases). Germline-derived CDR1 and CDR2 are MDHEN and SYDVKM. Trimming took off 7 bases at V and 5 bases at J, with 12 bases between the two ends. The CDR3 loop spans 13 amino acids. The CDR3 protein is CASTIDSYQPQHF. CDR3 nucleotide sequence: TGTGCCAGCACCATCGACAGTTATCAGCCCCAGCATTTT. Combining the CDR3 with reference TRBV28 and TRBJ1-5 gives the whole variable domain DVKVTQSSRYLVKRTGEKVFLECVQDMDHENMFWYRQDPGLGLRLIYFSYDVKMKEKGDIPEGYSVSREKKERFSLILESASTNQTSMYLCASTIDSYQPQHFGDGTRLSIL.

V is TRBV6-1 and J is TRBJ2-3; unclear D gene. The V end was cut by 7 bases, the J end by 4 bases, with 12 bases between. The CDR3 contains 13 residues. Germline V gene sequence: CDR1 MNHNS, CDR2 SASEGT. The DNA for the CDR3 is TGTGCCAGCACTGTGGGCCTCCCAGATACGCAGTATTTT. Translation gives CASTVGLPDTQYF.